The 13 T cell receptor beta chains presented below share a single source sample, sequenced in a study of blood T cell repertoires in COVID-19. Generated by immunoSEQ multiplex PCR, the TCRdb table keeps only in-frame clones and is missing some. The table lists around 100,000 clones, 90% of them singletons, with about 5.5% in the top ten. The sequenced sample consisted of peripheral blood. Receptors were obtained from a middle-aged man with acute or convalescent COVID-19.

The chain employs TRBV7-9 and TRBJ2-2; D may be TRBD2 (6 bases). The CDR3 totals 17 residues. Germline V lookup: CDR1 SEHNR, CDR2 FQNEAQ (reference sequence). V was clipped by 5 bases and J by 4 bases, with 20 bases between them. The CDR3 DNA follows: TGTGCCAGCAGCCCTAGAAGTTTCGGGAGCTCCACCGGGGAGCTGTTTTTT. It translates to CASSPRSFGSSTGELFF.

In its sample, this clone was seen once. The rearrangement links TRBV10-3 to TRBJ2-7; 7 nucleotides match TRBD2. The CDR3 is 13 residues long. The junction had 0 bases not matched to a gene; V was cut back by 4 bases and J by 0 bases. Germline CDR1 is ENHRY and CDR2 is SYGVKD. The DNA of the CDR3 is TGTGCCATCAGTGGCGGGAGCTCCTACGAGCAGTACTTC. Protein sequence: CAISGGSSYEQYF.

The V and J genes are TRBV14 and TRBJ2-1; D may be TRBD2 (5 bases). Trimming cost V 6 bases and J 6 bases, with 18 bases left between them. CDR1 is SGHDN, CDR2 FVKESK, per germline. The CDR3 is 15 residues long. The CDR3 is CASSRTRVLGNEQFF. The CDR3 DNA reads TGTGCCAGCAGTCGTACGAGGGTTCTGGGCAATGAGCAGTTCTTC.

As regards this clone: Different DNA sequences within this sample yield the same CDR3. The chain carries TRBV12-3 or TRBV12-4 and TRBJ1-5; D is possibly TRBD1 (5 bases). The CDR3 contains 13 residues. Trimming cost V 2 bases and J 4 bases, with 6 bases left between them. The CDR3 DNA is TGTGCCAGCAGTTTACGGGGGAATCAGCCCCAGCATTTT. This sequence encodes CASSLRGNQPQHF.

The chain carries TRBV2 and TRBJ2-7; 11 nucleotides line up with TRBD1. CDR1 is SNHLY, CDR2 FYNNEI, per germline. The CDR3 covers 15 residues. J gave up 2 bases and V 6 bases, and 6 bases lay outside the gene matches. In DNA form, the CDR3 reads TGTGCCAGCAGCGGCCGGGACAGGGGGACCTACGAGCAGTACTTC. Protein: CASSGRDRGTYEQYF.

The chain combines TRBV7-9 with TRBJ2-1, with TRBD2 as a possible D gene (6 bases). From germline, CDR1 is SEHNR and CDR2 FQNEAQ (reference sequence). The CDR3 totals 16 residues. The ends were cut back, 1 base at V and 3 bases at J, with 13 bases in the middle. This CDR3 reads CASSLVIGLYYNEQFF. The CDR3 DNA reads as TGTGCCAGCAGCTTAGTTATCGGACTATACTACAATGAGCAGTTCTTC.

Note on this clone: An end of the junction differs from the germline gene, which may be a read error. This rearrangement joins TRBV5-6 to TRBJ2-3, with D possibly matching TRBD1 (5 bases). CDR1 is SGHDT and CDR2 is YYEEEE in the germline V gene. The CDR3 is 13 residues long. The CDR3: CASSSSAHLQVNF. CDR3 bases: TGTGCCAGCAGCTCGTCGGCCCACCTACAGGTGAATTTT.

The chain uses TRBV5-3 and TRBJ1-2; TRBD1 matches at 12 bases. TRBV5-3 is placed among ORFs of uncertain function. The V segment lost 4 bases and the J segment 4 bases; nucleotides outside the gene matches: 5. This CDR3 is built from 15 residues. CDR3 amino acids: CARSGGQGAGYGYTF. CDR3 DNA sequence: TGTGCCAGAAGCGGGGGACAGGGGGCGGGCTATGGCTACACCTTC.

The V gene is TRBV7-8, the J gene TRBJ1-3, with D perhaps TRBD1 (5 bases). Between the trimmed V and J ends, which lost 2 bases and 0 bases, there was a span of 11 bases. Germline CDR1 is SGHVS and CDR2 is FQNEAQ. CDR3 length: 16 residues. The CDR3 reads CASSLLGHPSGNTIYF. CDR3 DNA sequence: TGTGCCAGCAGCTTACTTGGACACCCCTCTGGAAACACCATATATTTT.

The table lists this clone with a count of one. This chain joins TRBV7-8 and TRBJ2-3, with D maybe TRBD1 (6 bases). In germline, CDR1 is SGHVS, CDR2 FQNEAQ. The CDR3 is made up of 17 amino acids. V lost 1 base and J lost 2, with 16 bases in between. CDR3 DNA sequence: TGTGCCAGCAGCTTAGACCCGAAGGGGGTCTACACAGATACGCAGTATTTT. It yields the protein CASSLDPKGVYTDTQYF. Combining the CDR3 with reference TRBV7-8 and TRBJ2-3 gives the whole variable domain GAGVSQSPRYKVAKRGQDVALRCDPISGHVSLFWYQQALGQGPEFLTYFQNEAQLDKSGLPSDRFFAERPEGSVSTLKIQRTQQEDSAVYLCASSLDPKGVYTDTQYFGPGTRLTVL.

The chain employs TRBV3-1 (or the pseudogene TRBV3-2) and TRBJ2-5, with 11 bases fitting TRBD1. Germline lookup yields CDR1 LGHDT and CDR2 YNNKEL (reference sequence). Trimming at V came to 3 bases and at J to 5 bases, leaving 8 bases not matched to a gene. There are 16 residues in the CDR3. The CDR3 DNA sequence: TGTGCCAGCAGCCAGCACGGGACAGGGGGGCGGGAGACCCAGTACTTC. This gives the protein CASSQHGTGGRETQYF.

This clone was seen once. V usage is TRBV7-2 and J usage is TRBJ1-2; a possible D gene is TRBD1 (5 bases). This CDR3 contains 15 residues. Per the germline V gene, CDR1 is SGHTA and CDR2 is FQGNSA. V lost 7 bases and J lost 2, with 17 bases in between. CDR3: CASTLSRGGNYGYTF. The CDR3 nucleotides read TGTGCCAGCACCCTCTCGCGGGGGGGGAACTATGGCTACACCTTC.

The chain has TRBV7-8 and TRBJ2-7, with D maybe TRBD2 (7 bases). From germline, CDR1 is SGHVS and CDR2 FQNEAQ. CDR3 length equals 14 residues. The V gene lost 3 bases and the J gene lost 3 bases, with 12 bases spanning the gap. The DNA of the CDR3 is TGTGCCAGCAGCTTCGGGGGAGGGGGCTACGAGCAGTACTTC. Translating it yields CASSFGGGGYEQYF.